The entry that follows covers one T cell receptor (beta chain) sequence. The data are from a study of PD-1 blockade in classical Hodgkin lymphoma. On the study more broadly: With a 2-week interval, patients received intravenous nivolumab at 3 mg/kg.

Some clones are missing from TCRdb's copy, which holds only in-frame ones; the method was immunoSEQ multiplex PCR. The top ten hold just under 2.5% of the sample, which has under 35,000 clones, 85% to 90% seen once. Time point meaning: cycle 4 day 1 (C4D1), after less than seven weeks of nivolumab. Autologous stem cell transplantation was followed by relapse in every patient, and brentuximab vedotin exposure varied. From thawed PBMCs, CD4+ T cells were purified using magnetic negative selection. The CDR3 has 15 residues. Between the trimmed V and J ends, which lost 4 bases and 2 bases, there was a span of 16 bases. Per germline, CDR1 SGHNT and CDR2 YYREEE (reference sequence).

Here the sequenced sample was CD4+ T cells from blood, taken before the fourth cycle of nivolumab. This chain connects TRBV5-4 to TRBJ2-7, with D perhaps matching TRBD2 (5 bases). The receptor was isolated from a human donor with classical Hodgkin lymphoma. The CDR3 DNA sequence: TGTGCCAGCAGCCCACGACTACTTCCCCCCTACGAGCAGTACTTC. Amino acid sequence: CASSPRLLPPYEQYF.